These T cell receptor beta chains were read from a single sample in a study of blood T cell repertoires in COVID-19. Method: immunoSEQ multiplex PCR; TCRdb's copy keeps in-frame clones and lacks some. The profile covers 50,000 to 65,000 clones, with approximately 80% appearing a single time and 5.3% taken by the ten largest. Sequenced input: peripheral blood. These receptors all come from an older man with acute or convalescent COVID-19. The CDR3 runs from the conserved cysteine through the conserved F or W. A D gene is named only where the DNA matches it firmly. Rows may omit the clone size; those that give it use once, few, many or a size class.

size: -
J: TRBJ1-4
V: TRBV2
D: -
DNA: TGTGCCAGCAGTGGGACAGAGAGTAATGAAAAACTGTTTTTT
CDR3: CASSGTESNEKLFF

size: -
J: TRBJ2-3
V: TRBV19
D: TRBD2
DNA: TGTGCCAGTAGTAAGGGACTAGCGGGGGGAAGCACAGATACGCAGTATTTT
CDR3: CASSKGLAGGSTDTQYF

size: -
J: TRBJ1-2
V: TRBV2
D: TRBD1
DNA: TGTGCCAGCGTGGGGACAGGGGGTGATGGCTACACCTTC
CDR3: CASVGTGGDGYTF

size: -
J: TRBJ2-7
V: TRBV10-1
D: TRBD2
DNA: TGCGCCAGCAGTGTTCGGAGCGGGGACCTCTCCTACGAGCAGTACTTC
CDR3: CASSVRSGDLSYEQYF

size: -
J: TRBJ2-3
V: TRBV4-1
D: TRBD2
DNA: TGCGCCAGCAGCCAGGGATTACTAGCGGGGGGTACAGATACGCAGTATTTT
CDR3: CASSQGLLAGGTDTQYF

size: few
J: TRBJ2-1
V: TRBV7-9
D: -
DNA: TGTGCCAGCAGCCTCCAGACTGTAACCTACAATGAGCAGTTCTTC
CDR3: CASSLQTVTYNEQFF

size: -
J: TRBJ1-1
V: TRBV3-1/TRBV3-2
D: TRBD1
DNA: TGTGCCAGCAGCCAAGATCTGAGGGACAGCTTCAACACTGAAGCTTTCTTT
CDR3: CASSQDLRDSFNTEAFF

size: -
J: TRBJ2-7
V: TRBV18
D: -
DNA: TGTGCCAGCTCACCAGGGACGGGAGCCTACGAGCAGTACTTC
CDR3: CASSPGTGAYEQYF

size: -
J: TRBJ2-5
V: TRBV5-1
D: TRBD2
DNA: TGCGCCAGCAGCTTGGCTCTAGCGGGGGGACAAGAGACCCAGTACTTC
CDR3: CASSLALAGGQETQYF

size: -
J: TRBJ1-6
V: TRBV11-2
D: -
DNA: TGTGCCAGCAGCTTAAATTCAGAAGTTATTTATTCACCCCTCCACTTT
CDR3: CASSLNSEVIYSPLHF

size: -
J: TRBJ2-3
V: TRBV12-3/TRBV12-4
D: -
DNA: TGTGCCAGCAGTCATAGCACAGATACGCAGTATTTT
CDR3: CASSHSTDTQYF